A selection of T cell receptor beta chains follows, all from one sample in a study of blood T cell repertoires in COVID-19. Assay: immunoSEQ multiplex PCR; the TCRdb copy retains only in-frame clones and omits some. The data show 350,000 to 400,000 clones, around 89% seen once. Sequenced material: PBMCs or T cells enriched from blood (not recorded which). Every receptor here comes from a woman younger than 35 who had recovered from COVID-19. Both conserved end residues are part of each CDR3. Fields, in order: V gene, J gene, D gene, clone size, CDR3 DNA, CDR3 protein. D genes are given only for firm matches. Not every row has a clone size; where given, it reads once, few, many or a size class.

TRBV4-3,TRBJ1-3,NA,NA,TGCGCCAGCAGCCAAGATTGGGGCGACACTGGAAACACCATATATTTT,CASSQDWGDTGNTIYF
TRBV5-1,TRBJ2-3,NA,NA,TGCGCCAGCAGCCCCTCTCCAGATACGCAGTATTTT,CASSPSPDTQYF
TRBV3-1/TRBV3-2,TRBJ1-2,TRBD1,NA,TGTGCCAGCAGCCAAGGGACAGGGAACTATGGCTACACCTTC,CASSQGTGNYGYTF
TRBV6-6,TRBJ1-1,NA,NA,TGTGCCAGCAGTTACTCGGGGGGAGTAAGCACTGAAGCTTTCTTT,CASSYSGGVSTEAFF
TRBV7-8,TRBJ2-7,NA,NA,TGTGCCAGCAGCCACAACGGACAGGGACTATCCTACGAGCAGTACTTC,CASSHNGQGLSYEQYF
TRBV6-5,TRBJ1-2,NA,NA,TGTGCCAGCAGTTACTCCCAAACTACGAACTATGGCTACACCTTC,CASSYSQTTNYGYTF
TRBV18,TRBJ1-1,TRBD1,NA,TGTGCCAGCTCACCACCGGGACAGGGGGCGCGAACTGAAGCTTTCTTT,CASSPPGQGARTEAFF
TRBV24-1,TRBJ2-2,NA,NA,TGTGCCACCTCATCCCAGTCGGGGGAGCTGTTTTTT,CATSSQSGELFF
TRBV23-1,TRBJ1-1,NA,NA,TGCGCCAGCAGTCAGCGGGGGGCCTTGAACACTGAAGCTTTCTTT,CASSQRGALNTEAFF
TRBV27,TRBJ1-5,TRBD1,many,TGTGCCAGCAGTTTATCGACAGGGTACAATCAGCCCCAGCATTTT,CASSLSTGYNQPQHF
TRBV10-2,TRBJ2-2,NA,NA,TGCGCCAGCAGGGACAGTAACACCGGGGAGCTGTTTTTT,CASRDSNTGELFF
TRBV10-3,TRBJ2-7,TRBD1,NA,TGTGCCATCAGTAGAGGACAGGGGCGGTTTGGAGTCCACGAGCAGTACTTC,CAISRGQGRFGVHEQYF
TRBV6-5,TRBJ1-5,NA,NA,TGTGCCAGCAGCCCGACCGGGGCGGGGAATCAGCCCCAGCATTTT,CASSPTGAGNQPQHF
TRBV2,TRBJ1-1,NA,NA,TGTGCCAGCAGTCGGGTGAACACTGAAGCTTTCTTT,CASSRVNTEAFF
TRBV13,TRBJ1-1,NA,NA,TGTGCCAGCAGTGGTTACAGGGAGAACACTGAAGCTTTCTTT,CASSGYRENTEAFF
TRBV2,TRBJ1-2,NA,few,TGTGCCAGCAGTCGAACCCGGGGAGGGAGAGGCTACACCTTC,CASSRTRGGRGYTF
TRBV5-1,TRBJ1-1,TRBD1,NA,TGCGCCAGCAGCACTGGGACAGGGGGGCCGAACACTGAAGCTTTCTTT,CASSTGTGGPNTEAFF
TRBV6-5,TRBJ2-5,TRBD2,NA,TGTGCCAGCAGTTACTCTGGCGGGGGTTGGCAAGAGACCCAGTACTTC,CASSYSGGGWQETQYF
TRBV30,TRBJ1-2,TRBD1,NA,TGTGCCTGGACCCTGACAGGGTATCATGGCTACACCTTC,CAWTLTGYHGYTF
TRBV6-2/TRBV6-3,TRBJ1-2,TRBD1,NA,TGTGCCAGCAGTTACCTAGGACAGGGCAGTGGCTACACCTTC,CASSYLGQGSGYTF
TRBV5-1,TRBJ1-4,TRBD1,NA,TGCGCCAGCAGCTTGGCGGGACAGGGGATTGAAAAACTGTTTTTT,CASSLAGQGIEKLFF
TRBV5-5,TRBJ1-6,NA,few,TGTGCCAGCAGCTTGAGATTCGGCAGGGGCGTAGGTTCACCCCTCCACTTT,CASSLRFGRGVGSPLHF
TRBV5-1,TRBJ2-7,TRBD2,NA,TGCGCCAGCAGGGGAGGGGTCGATAACATCTACGAGCAGTACTTC,CASRGGVDNIYEQYF
TRBV11-2,TRBJ2-1,TRBD1,NA,TGTGCCAGCAGCACGGGACAGGGGCTCTGGGAGCAGTTCTTC,CASSTGQGLWEQFF
TRBV7-2,TRBJ1-2,TRBD1,NA,TGTGCCAGCAGAGAACAGGGGAGGAAGGGCTATGGCTACACCTTC,CASREQGRKGYGYTF
TRBV6-5,TRBJ1-1,NA,NA,TGTGCCAGCAGTCTCACAGGGAGCGGCAACACTGAAGCTTTCTTT,CASSLTGSGNTEAFF
TRBV5-1,TRBJ1-1,TRBD1,NA,TGCGCCAGCAGCTCCCAGGGGGTTGAAGCTTTCTTT,CASSSQGVEAFF
TRBV5-6,TRBJ1-1,NA,NA,TGTGCCAGCAGCCCCGGGACACCGAACACTGAAGCTTTCTTT,CASSPGTPNTEAFF
TRBV7-2,TRBJ2-5,TRBD2,NA,TGTGCCAGCAGCTTACCGGGACTAGCGGTTTTACAAGAGACCCAGTACTTC,CASSLPGLAVLQETQYF
TRBV29-1,TRBJ1-5,TRBD1,NA,TGCAGCGTTCAAAATCTGACAGGGAGGAGCAATCAGCCCCAGCATTTT,CSVQNLTGRSNQPQHF
TRBV10-1,TRBJ2-3,TRBD2,NA,TGCGCCAGCAGTGAGCTTCGCTCGCGGGGGGGATCTAGCACAGATACGCAGTATTTT,CASSELRSRGGSSTDTQYF
TRBV24-1,TRBJ2-5,NA,NA,TGTGCCACCAGTGATTCTAGGGGGCAAGAGACCCAGTACTTC,CATSDSRGQETQYF
TRBV7-2,TRBJ2-3,TRBD2,NA,TGTGCCAGCAGCCGTCTTTTAGCGGGGGGGCTTACAGATACGCAGTATTTT,CASSRLLAGGLTDTQYF
TRBV7-9,TRBJ1-1,TRBD1,NA,TGTGCCAGCAGCTTAGTCGGACAGGGGATGAACACTGAAGCTTTCTTT,CASSLVGQGMNTEAFF
TRBV19,TRBJ1-3,NA,NA,TGTGCCAGTAGACTGGGAGCAATCTCTGGAAACACCATATATTTT,CASRLGAISGNTIYF
TRBV27,TRBJ2-1,TRBD2,NA,TGTGCCAGCAGCAAAAAGCGGGGGGCCTTGGGTGAGCAGTTCTTC,CASSKKRGALGEQFF
TRBV5-1,TRBJ2-3,NA,NA,TGCGCCAGCAGCGGAGGACTCACAGATACGCAGTATTTT,CASSGGLTDTQYF